These 13 T cell receptor beta chains originate from one sample sequenced in a study of blood T cell repertoires in COVID-19 (dated by TCRdb to the early 2020s). Library creation used the immunoSEQ multiplex PCR assay. TCRdb took this table from immuneACCESS and kept in-frame rearrangements with V and J called. Such tables lack part of the clones; where checked against another copy, unresolved V genes explain under half of the gap, and the rest is unexplained. Recorded for this sample are under 500,000 clones; 70% to 90% of them occurred a single time. Of the sample, approximately 2% falls within the top ten clones. The sample was PBMCs or T cells enriched from blood (not recorded which). The receptors were sampled from a woman aged 18-29 years with acute COVID-19.

The chain links TRBV13 to TRBJ2-7; the D is unclear. The germline gives CDR1 PRHDT, CDR2 FYEKMQ (reference sequence). The CDR3 has 17 residues. The V end was cut by 0 bases, the J end by 0 bases, with 15 bases between. CDR3: CASSLGQAIRSSYEQYF. The CDR3 DNA reads as TGTGCCAGCAGCTTAGGGCAGGCGATAAGAAGCTCCTACGAGCAGTACTTC.

The chain couples TRBV3-1 (or the pseudogene TRBV3-2) to TRBJ1-1; the match to TRBD1 covers 7 bases. V shed 4 bases, J shed 3 bases, and the junction held 5 bases outside the gene matches. The CDR3 sequence is 14 residues long. Per germline, CDR1 LGHDT and CDR2 YNNKEL (reference sequence). The CDR3 region is CASSPGQVDTEAFF. CDR3 in DNA: TGTGCCAGCAGCCCCGGACAGGTGGACACTGAAGCTTTCTTT.

Here the CDR3 reads CASSKGQGPTDTQYF. DNA of the CDR3: TGTGCCAGCAGCAAGGGACAGGGGCCAACAGATACGCAGTATTTT. J is TRBJ2-3 and V is TRBV28, with 10 bases aligning to TRBD1. CDR3 size: 15 residues. Germline V CDR1 and CDR2: MDHEN, SYDVKM. V shed 6 bases, J shed 3 bases, and the junction held 6 bases outside the gene matches.

The chain combines TRBV7-2 with TRBJ1-3; 8 bases match TRBD1. The CDR3 is 14 amino acids. V lost 5 bases to trimming and J lost 4 bases; unmatched junction nucleotides: 4. Germline CDR1 reads SGHTA; CDR2 reads FQGNSA. In DNA form, the CDR3 reads TGTGCCAGCAGCCGCGGACAGGGAGGAAACACCATATATTTT. Protein sequence: CASSRGQGGNTIYF.

J is TRBJ1-3 and V is TRBV5-1, with D possibly TRBD1 on 6 matching bases. The V and J ends lost 5 bases and 8 bases respectively, with 11 bases between them. The germline V gene has CDR1 SGHRS and CDR2 YFSETQ. There are 12 residues in the CDR3. The CDR3 DNA sequence: TGCGCCAGCAGTGAAGGGGGAGACACCATATATTTT. Encoded protein: CASSEGGDTIYF.

This chain connects TRBV10-1 to TRBJ1-1; the D is unclear. This CDR3 is 13 amino acids long. The germline V gene has CDR1 WNHNN and CDR2 SYGVQD (reference sequence). Trimming pared 7 bases from V and 1 base from J, leaving 10 bases between. CDR3 residues: CASNNSPNTEAFF. The CDR3 nucleotides read TGCGCCAGCAACAACAGCCCGAACACTGAAGCTTTCTTT.

The chain's CDR3 is CASSDTGTVNNSPLHF. For the CDR3, the DNA is TGTGCCAGCAGCGATACCGGGACAGTAAATAATTCACCCCTCCACTTT. This chain links TRBV2 with TRBJ1-6, with 7 bases identical to TRBD1. The V and J ends lost 6 bases and 5 bases, in that order; junction bases with no gene match: 10. Germline V gene lookup returns CDR1 SNHLY and CDR2 FYNNEI. CDR3 length equals 16 residues.

This clone was recorded once. The rearrangement links TRBV27 to TRBJ1-2; D remains ambiguous. With 4 bases removed from V and 3 bases from J, the gap between germline ends came to 9 bases. Germline V gives CDR1 MNHEY, CDR2 SMNVEV (reference sequence). This CDR3 spans 13 amino acids. The CDR3 protein is CASSSGLYYGYTF. CDR3 bases: TGTGCCAGCAGTTCCGGACTCTACTATGGCTACACCTTC.

The CDR3 protein is CASSLLPLLGRSSYNSPLHF. The DNA for the CDR3 is TGTGCCAGCAGTTTACTCCCTTTGTTAGGCCGGAGCTCCTATAATTCACCCCTCCACTTT. The chain has TRBV28 and TRBJ1-6, with D hard to call. V lost 2 bases and J 0 bases, leaving 20 bases between the germline ends. Germline V gives CDR1 MDHEN, CDR2 SYDVKM. CDR3 length: 20 amino acids.

This clone turned up a few times. This chain links TRBV27 with TRBJ2-7; 7 bases line up with TRBD1. The germline CDR1 and CDR2 sequences are MNHEY and SMNVEV (reference sequence). The J segment lost 3 bases and the V segment lost 5 bases, leaving 7 bases of the junction unmatched. The CDR3 totals 14 residues. The DNA of the CDR3 is TGTGCCAGCAGTGGGACAGAAGCTTACTACGAGCAGTACTTC. Translated: CASSGTEAYYEQYF.

The V and J genes are TRBV7-9 and TRBJ1-2; 9 nucleotides line up with TRBD1. After removal of 5 bases from V and 5 bases from J, the junction contained 9 bases not matched to a gene. CDR3 length: 15 residues. CDR1 is SEHNR and CDR2 is FQNEAQ in the germline V gene (reference sequence). The CDR3 spells CASSPAGTGRYGYTF. DNA of the CDR3: TGTGCCAGCAGCCCTGCCGGGACAGGGAGGTATGGCTACACCTTC.

The chain carries TRBV10-3 and TRBJ1-1, with TRBD1 matching 7 bases. Per the germline V gene, CDR1 is ENHRY and CDR2 is SYGVKD. This CDR3 region has 16 residues. The V and J ends lost 5 bases and 0 bases, in that order; junction bases with no gene match: 9. The CDR3 nucleotides are TGTGCCATCAGTAGTGGAGGGGGCAGCGTGAACACTGAAGCTTTCTTT. Translated, it gives CAISSGGGSVNTEAFF.

The genes are TRBV2 and TRBJ1-5, with D tentatively TRBD1 (6 bases). CDR1 and CDR2 from the germline V gene are SNHLY and FYNNEI. The CDR3 covers 14 residues. With 4 bases removed from V and 6 bases from J, the gap between germline ends came to 13 bases. CDR3 loop: CASSGQGRSQPQHF. In DNA, the CDR3 is TGTGCCAGCAGTGGCCAGGGGAGAAGTCAGCCCCAGCATTTT.